The sequence of this T cell receptor beta chain was determined in a study of blood T cell repertoires in COVID-19. Study-wide background: The study drew acute and convalescent COVID-19 samples from the United States, Italy and Spain.

Clones were read by immunoSEQ multiplex PCR, and TCRdb kept only the in-frame ones, dropping some. The table includes roughly 53,000 clones, 86% detected once. The clonotype originates from a man aged 40-49 years with active COVID-19. Sequencing was done on a sample of peripheral blood.

For the CDR3, the DNA is TGTGCCAGCAGCTTAGCGGGCGGGATCTCGTACGAGCAGTACTTC. Amino acids: CASSLAGGISYEQYF. V is TRBV7-2 and J is TRBJ2-7, with D possibly TRBD2 on 6 matching bases. Trimming took 0 bases from V and 4 from J, leaving 13 bases between them. The CDR3 totals 15 residues. Germline V gene sequence: CDR1 SGHTA, CDR2 FQGNSA.